One and the same sample provided the 20 T cell receptor beta chains below, sequenced in a study of cytomegalovirus exposure and HLA in healthy donors. The primer mix had 60 Vbeta and 13 Jbeta primers. Profiled with immunoSEQ multiplex PCR; TCRdb holds only in-frame clones, not every one. Of about 140,000 clones in the sample, 87% were seen once. Input material: PBMCs. The receptors here all came from a woman in her 30s in good health and CMV-seronegative.

The gene calls are TRBV6-5 and TRBJ2-3; D call uncertain. The CDR3 contains 15 residues. CDR1 MNHEY and CDR2 SVGAGI come from the germline V gene. Trimming left V 0 bases short and J 1 base short, with 8 bases between. CDR3 region: CASSYSPERTDTQYF. The CDR3 DNA reads TGTGCCAGCAGTTACTCGCCAGAACGCACAGATACGCAGTATTTT.

V gene TRBV5-5 combines with J gene TRBJ1-1; D unclear. Trimming stripped 0 bases from V and 7 bases from J, with 13 bases between. Germline V gives CDR1 SGHKS, CDR2 YYEKEE (reference sequence). The CDR3 contains 14 residues. Here the CDR3 reads CASSLVGHRDEAFF. CDR3 in DNA: TGTGCCAGCAGCTTGGTAGGCCATCGGGATGAAGCTTTCTTT.

The chain has TRBV9 and TRBJ2-2, with D possibly being TRBD2 (6 bases). The germline V gene encodes CDR1 SGDLS and CDR2 YYNGEE. The CDR3 is made up of 15 amino acids. V lost 2 bases and J lost 3, with 11 bases in between. The CDR3 DNA reads as TGTGCCAGCAGCGTCCGGGGGACGGACACCGGGGAGCTGTTTTTT. This encodes CASSVRGTDTGELFF.

The chain couples TRBV9 to TRBJ2-3, with TRBD2 matching over 9 bases. Germline V gives CDR1 SGDLS, CDR2 YYNGEE. The CDR3 totals 17 residues. Trimming cost V 3 bases and J 5 bases; bases outside gene matches: 13. The CDR3 protein is CASSALSREGTLDTQYF. Written as DNA, the CDR3 is TGTGCCAGCAGCGCCCTTTCGCGGGAGGGAACGTTAGATACGCAGTATTTT.

This clone has only a few counts. The chain recombines TRBV29-1 with TRBJ1-2; 7 bases fit TRBD1. CDR1 and CDR2 (germline): SQVTM, ANQGSEA. V lost 5 bases and J lost 2; bases outside the gene matches: 11. The CDR3 runs 15 residues. The CDR3 here is CSVRPGDSPNYGYTF. The DNA for the CDR3 is TGCAGCGTTAGGCCGGGGGACAGCCCCAACTATGGCTACACCTTC.

This clone was observed a single time. The V gene is TRBV27, the J gene TRBJ2-7; the D gene is possibly TRBD1 (6 bases). The CDR3 has 16 residues. Germline V lookup: CDR1 MNHEY, CDR2 SMNVEV (reference sequence). The V gene lost 5 bases and the J gene lost 1 base, with 18 bases spanning the gap. The DNA for the CDR3 is TGTGCCAGCAGTCCGGTTATGGGGGCCACGTCCTACGAGCAGTACTTC. Its protein product is CASSPVMGATSYEQYF.

This clone was seen a handful of times. This chain connects TRBV28 to TRBJ2-3; the D is unclear. Looked up from germline, CDR1 is MDHEN and CDR2 is SYDVKM. This CDR3 contains 14 residues. The V gene lost 3 bases and the J gene lost 2 bases, with 9 bases spanning the gap. CDR3 DNA sequence: TGTGCCAGCAGTTTTAACACCCCCACAGATACGCAGTATTTT. Protein product: CASSFNTPTDTQYF.

This clone appeared a few times. V is TRBV7-8 and J is TRBJ1-4, with 9 nucleotides matching TRBD1. The ends lost 5 bases at V and 0 bases at J; junction bases unmatched: 7. Germline lookup yields CDR1 SGHVS and CDR2 FQNEAQ. This CDR3 is 17 amino acids long. CDR3 DNA: TGTGCCAGCAGCATAGGGACAGGGAGTACAACTAATGAAAAACTGTTTTTT. As protein: CASSIGTGSTTNEKLFF.

The rearrangement joins TRBV19 to TRBJ1-5; tentative D call: TRBD1 (6 bases). The V gene lost 6 bases and the J gene lost 0 bases, with 12 bases spanning the gap. Germline V lookup: CDR1 LNHDA, CDR2 SQIVND (reference sequence). The CDR3 runs 15 residues. CDR3 sequence (DNA): TGTGCCAGTAGCCTGGGACACTATAGCAATCAGCCCCAGCATTTT. Its protein is CASSLGHYSNQPQHF.

V and J are TRBV5-1 and TRBJ2-5, with TRBD2 matching over 9 bases. Germline CDR1 reads SGHRS; CDR2 reads YFSETQ. The CDR3 runs to 15 residues. The J segment lost 4 bases and the V segment lost 4 bases, leaving 8 bases of the junction unmatched. The CDR3 is CASSRALAGLETQYF. The CDR3 DNA sequence: TGCGCCAGCAGCCGGGCACTAGCGGGTTTAGAGACCCAGTACTTC. The full variable domain, completed using reference TRBV5-1 and TRBJ2-5, is KAGVTQTPRYLIKTRGQQVTLSCSPISGHRSVSWYQQTPGQGLQFLFEYFSETQRNKGNFPGRFSGRQFSNSRSEMNVSTLELGDSALYLCASSRALAGLETQYFGPGTRLLVL.

The chain is built from TRBV19 and TRBJ1-2, with D possibly matching TRBD1 (5 bases). CDR3 size: 14 residues. Germline loops: CDR1 LNHDA, CDR2 SQIVND (reference sequence). Trimming removed 5 bases at V and 1 base at J, with 11 bases between. CDR3 in DNA: TGTGCCAGTAGTGTCGGGGGTATTAACTATGGCTACACCTTC. This translates into CASSVGGINYGYTF.

The sample holds one count of this clone. The chain employs TRBV19 and TRBJ1-1, with no clear D. This CDR3 is 14 amino acids long. The germline V gene has CDR1 LNHDA and CDR2 SQIVND (reference sequence). The ends were cut back, 3 bases at V and 3 bases at J, with 11 bases in the middle. The CDR3 DNA reads TGTGCCAGTAGTATCTGGCACAGCTACACTGAAGCTTTCTTT. Translation gives CASSIWHSYTEAFF.

This clone occurred a few times. The chain couples TRBV4-1 to TRBJ1-2, with 10 bases identical to TRBD1. CDR3 length: 17 residues. CDR1 MGHRA and CDR2 YSYEKL come from the germline V gene. The J segment lost 8 bases and the V segment lost 3 bases, leaving 15 bases of the junction unmatched. The chain's CDR3 is CASSHSPGQGFLGGYTF. DNA of the CDR3: TGCGCCAGCAGCCATTCCCCGGGACAGGGGTTCCTTGGAGGCTACACCTTC.

The V and J genes are TRBV30 and TRBJ1-2; D possibly corresponds to TRBD1 (6 bases). This CDR3 spans 14 amino acids. Germline V gives CDR1 GTSNPN, CDR2 SVGIG (reference sequence). V shed 6 bases and J shed 7 bases, with 21 bases lying between them. The CDR3 here is CACTGSVIGLGYTF. The CDR3 DNA reads as TGTGCCTGTACAGGGTCGGTGATCGGACTTGGCTACACCTTC.

The chain is built from TRBV5-1 and TRBJ2-5, with 14 bases lining up with TRBD2. The junction had 14 bases not matched to a gene; V was cut back by 4 bases and J by 9 bases. CDR3 size: 17 residues. Germline V gives CDR1 SGHRS, CDR2 YFSETQ. The CDR3 DNA sequence: TGCGCCAGCAGCGCCGTCCCGGGACTAGCGGGAGTAGGGGCCCAGTACTTC. This sequence encodes CASSAVPGLAGVGAQYF.

The CDR3 sequence is CASSPGQGLNTEAFF. The CDR3 nucleotides read TGTGCCAGCAGCCCCGGACAGGGCCTGAACACTGAAGCTTTCTTT. J is TRBJ1-1 and V is TRBV13, with 8 bases identical to TRBD1. Germline-derived CDR1 and CDR2 are PRHDT and FYEKMQ (reference sequence). V lost 5 bases, J lost 0 bases, and 5 bases stayed unmatched. The CDR3 runs to 15 residues.

The rearrangement links TRBV7-9 to TRBJ2-7, with no clear D. CDR3 length: 12 amino acids. V gave up 4 bases and J gave up 4 bases, with 8 bases separating them. Per germline, CDR1 SEHNR and CDR2 FQNEAQ (reference sequence). The CDR3 nucleotides read TGTGCCAGCAGCTCAACAGCTTACGAGCAGTACTTC. Its translation is CASSSTAYEQYF.

This clone was counted a single time. This chain links TRBV7-8 with TRBJ2-7, with TRBD2 matching over 12 bases. CDR1 SGHVS and CDR2 FQNEAQ come from the germline V gene. The CDR3 is 15 residues long. Trimming took 4 bases from V and 2 from J; bases not matched to a gene: 3. The CDR3 loop is CASSSWTSGTYEQYF. Here the CDR3 DNA reads TGTGCCAGCAGCTCCTGGACTAGCGGGACCTACGAGCAGTACTTC.

The chain joins TRBV27 to TRBJ2-5, with D perhaps TRBD2 (6 bases). The J call may be mistaken, given a closer DNA end match to TRBJ2-7. The CDR3 runs to 13 residues. CDR1 and CDR2 (germline): MNHEY, SMNVEV (reference sequence). The CDR3 DNA reads as TGTGCCAGCAGTATCGGGAGCTCCTACGAGCAGTACTTC. Translated, it gives CASSIGSSYEQYF.

The chain recombines TRBV5-4 with TRBJ2-7; no firm D call. V shed 4 bases and J shed 5 bases, with 13 bases lying between them. Germline CDR1 is SGHNT and CDR2 is YYREEE (reference sequence). This CDR3 has 13 amino acids. CDR3 region: CASSGSPVHEQYF. The CDR3 DNA reads TGTGCCAGCAGCGGCAGTCCCGTCCACGAGCAGTACTTC.